The present entry profiles one T cell receptor (beta chain) with its context. Only in-frame clones appear in the TCRdb table, and some are missing; sequencing was by immunoSEQ multiplex PCR. This table holds about 370,000 clones, about 89% found once. The sample belongs to a study of blood T cell repertoires in COVID-19. Study in general: The cDNA or gDNA used as material had been derived from T cells, B-cell-depleted T cells, or PBMCs.

In Seattle, patients joined the study during active infection and were tracked longitudinally. Trimming shortened V by 1 base and J by 5 bases, and 11 bases separated the two germline ends. CDR3 length: 14 residues. Germline CDR1 reads LNHNV; CDR2 reads YYDKDF (reference sequence). The chain is built from TRBV15 and TRBJ2-5, with D possibly being TRBD2 (5 bases). This TCR came from a woman aged 25 to 39 with COVID-19, enrolled during active disease. The sequencing input was peripheral blood. CDR3 sequence reads: CATSRGGSVETQYF. Here the CDR3 DNA reads TGTGCCACCAGCAGAGGTGGTAGCGTGGAGACCCAGTACTTC.